This TCR beta chain stems from a study of cytomegalovirus exposure and HLA in healthy donors. PCR was performed using 60 Vbeta and 13 Jbeta primers. Clones were read by immunoSEQ multiplex PCR, and TCRdb kept only the in-frame ones, dropping some. Here the sample table reports about 160,000 clones. Points from the study as a whole: Per a later analysis, 18,000 or so TCR beta sequences showed association with HLA alleles at 0.05 false discovery rate. In an earlier analysis, in about 530 donors, most V segments appeared productive either ~90% or ~30% of the time. According to the study, 160 or so TCR beta chains were cytomegalovirus-associated.

About this clone itself: Its specificity is unknown.

The source material was PBMCs. This TCR was sampled from a man aged 25-40 years in good health and CMV-seronegative.

The CDR3 sequence: CASSFLRQGSSGANVLTF. The CDR3, as DNA: TGTGCCAGCAGTTTTCTAAGACAGGGGAGCTCTGGGGCCAACGTCCTGACTTTC. V usage is TRBV27 and J usage is TRBJ2-6; 8 nucleotides line up with TRBD1. Losses at the gene ends were 3 bases for V and 0 bases for J; bases not matched to a gene: 7. This CDR3 spans 18 amino acids. Germline CDR1 MNHEY, CDR2 SMNVEV (reference sequence).